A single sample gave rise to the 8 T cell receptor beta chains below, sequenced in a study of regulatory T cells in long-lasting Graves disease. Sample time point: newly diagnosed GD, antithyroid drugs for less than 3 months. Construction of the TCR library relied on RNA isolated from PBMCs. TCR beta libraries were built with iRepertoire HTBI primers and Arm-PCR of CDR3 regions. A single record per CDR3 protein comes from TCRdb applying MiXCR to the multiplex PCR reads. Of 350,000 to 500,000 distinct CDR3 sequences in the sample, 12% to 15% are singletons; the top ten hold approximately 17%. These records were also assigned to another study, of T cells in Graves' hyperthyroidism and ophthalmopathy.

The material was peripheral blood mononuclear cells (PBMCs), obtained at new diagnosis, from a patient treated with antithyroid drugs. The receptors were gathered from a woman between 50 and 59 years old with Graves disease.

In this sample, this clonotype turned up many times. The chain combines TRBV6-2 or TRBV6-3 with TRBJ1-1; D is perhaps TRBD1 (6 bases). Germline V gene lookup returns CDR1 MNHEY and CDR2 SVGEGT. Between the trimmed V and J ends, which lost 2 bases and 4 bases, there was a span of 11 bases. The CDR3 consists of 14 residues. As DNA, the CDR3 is TGTGCCAGCAGTTACCCTCAGGGGACCACTGAAGCTTTCTTT. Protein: CASSYPQGTTEAFF.

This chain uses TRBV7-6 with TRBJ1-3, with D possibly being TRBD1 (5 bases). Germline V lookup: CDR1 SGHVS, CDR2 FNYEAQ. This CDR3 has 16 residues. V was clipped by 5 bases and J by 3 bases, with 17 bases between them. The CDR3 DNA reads TGTGCCAGCAGCCGATACTCAGGGACGGATGGAAACACCATATATTTT. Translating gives CASSRYSGTDGNTIYF. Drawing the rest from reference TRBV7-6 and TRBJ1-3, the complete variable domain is GAGVSQSPRYKVTKRGQDVALRCDPISGHVSLYWYRQALGQGPEFLTYFNYEAQQDKSGLPNDRFSAERPEGSISTLTIQRTEQRDSAMYRCASSRYSGTDGNTIYFGEGSWLTVV.

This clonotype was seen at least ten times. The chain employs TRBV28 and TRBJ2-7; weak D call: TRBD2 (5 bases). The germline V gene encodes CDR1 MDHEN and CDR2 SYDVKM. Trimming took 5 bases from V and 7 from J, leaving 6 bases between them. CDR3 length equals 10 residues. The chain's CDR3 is CASSRREQYF. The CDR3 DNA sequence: TGTGCCAGCAGTAGGAGGGAGCAGTACTTC.

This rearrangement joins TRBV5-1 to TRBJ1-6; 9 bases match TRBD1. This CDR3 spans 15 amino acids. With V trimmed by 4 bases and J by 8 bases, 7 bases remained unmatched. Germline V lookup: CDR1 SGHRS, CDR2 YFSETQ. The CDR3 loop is CASSLVGQGDSPLHF. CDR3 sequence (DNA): TGCGCCAGCAGCCTCGTGGGACAGGGAGATTCACCCCTCCACTTT.

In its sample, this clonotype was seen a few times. This chain's CDR3 is CSAIDTEAFF. The CDR3 DNA is TGCAGCGCTATAGACACTGAAGCTTTCTTT. The J gene is TRBJ1-1, the V gene TRBV29-1; the D is unclear. This CDR3 contains 10 residues. Germline-derived CDR1 and CDR2 are SQVTM and ANQGSEA. The V end lost 7 bases, the J end lost 3 bases, and 6 bases lay between the germline ends.

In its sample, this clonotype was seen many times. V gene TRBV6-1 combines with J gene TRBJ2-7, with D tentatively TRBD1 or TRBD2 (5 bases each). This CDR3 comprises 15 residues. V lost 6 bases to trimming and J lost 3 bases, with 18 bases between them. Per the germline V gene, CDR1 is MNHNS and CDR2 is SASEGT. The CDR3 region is CASRGDTGTVYEQYF. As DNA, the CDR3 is TGTGCCAGCAGGGGCGACACCGGGACCGTCTACGAGCAGTACTTC.

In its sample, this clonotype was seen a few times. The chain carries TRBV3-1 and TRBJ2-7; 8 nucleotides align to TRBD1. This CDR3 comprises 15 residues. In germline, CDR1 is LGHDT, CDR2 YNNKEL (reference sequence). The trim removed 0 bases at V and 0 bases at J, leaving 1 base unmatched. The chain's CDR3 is CASSQEGQDSYEQYF. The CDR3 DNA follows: TGTGCCAGCAGCCAAGAGGGACAGGACTCCTACGAGCAGTACTTC.

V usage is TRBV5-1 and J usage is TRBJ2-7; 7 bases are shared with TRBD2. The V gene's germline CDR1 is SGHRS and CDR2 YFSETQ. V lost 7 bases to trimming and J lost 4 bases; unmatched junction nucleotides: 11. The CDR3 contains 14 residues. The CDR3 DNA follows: TGCGCCAGCTTTGAGGATGGGGGGGGATACGAGCAGTACTTC. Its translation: CASFEDGGGYEQYF.